What follows are 29 T cell receptor beta chains derived from one specimen sequenced in a study of blood T cell repertoires in COVID-19. Repertoires were generated with immunoSEQ multiplex PCR, while TCRdb's copy carries only in-frame clones and drops some. In the table there are fewer than 180,000 clones, approximately 84% of which are singletons. The sequenced sample consisted of peripheral blood. These TCRs come from a man in his 70s with acute or convalescent COVID-19.

The chain joins TRBV27 to TRBJ2-3; no firm D call. This CDR3 contains 10 residues. With 7 bases removed from V and 10 bases from J, the gap between germline ends came to 9 bases. Germline V lookup: CDR1 MNHEY, CDR2 SMNVEV (reference sequence). DNA of the CDR3: TGTGCCAGCACCCTTTTTGCGCAGTATTTT. Residues: CASTLFAQYF.

This chain uses TRBV2 with TRBJ1-1; D perhaps matches TRBD1 (5 bases). This CDR3 is built from 12 residues. V lost 7 bases and J lost 11, with 17 bases in between. CDR1 is SNHLY, CDR2 FYNNEI, per germline. As DNA, the CDR3 is TGTGCCAGCAAGGCGGGGACTGTGGCTGCTTTCTTT. The encoded protein is CASKAGTVAAFF.

This sequence joins TRBV23-1 and TRBJ1-2; tentatively, D is TRBD1 (5 bases). TRBV23-1 is an open reading frame, and its role is uncertain. Deletions cut 2 bases from V and 4 bases from J, with 11 bases between. The CDR3 loop spans 14 amino acids. The CDR3 sequence is CASSQQHGGYGYTF. CDR3 DNA sequence: TGCGCCAGCAGTCAACAGCACGGGGGCTATGGCTACACCTTC.

The V and J genes are TRBV12-3 or TRBV12-4 and TRBJ2-7; D gene unclear. This CDR3 has 11 residues. The V end was cut by 8 bases, the J end by 6 bases, with 11 bases between. The CDR3 region has the DNA TGTGCCAGCGAAGGAGTAGCCGAGCAGTACTTC. Amino acid sequence: CASEGVAEQYF.

This chain uses TRBV6-9 with TRBJ2-1; D is possibly TRBD1 (6 bases). Germline V gene data show CDR1 as MNHGY and CDR2 as SVAAGI. V lost 5 bases and J lost 16, with 21 bases in between. The CDR3 is 13 amino acids. In nucleotides, the CDR3 is TGTGCCAGCAGTGACACGAACAGGGTTGAGTCATTCTTC. Translation gives CASSDTNRVESFF.

The chain recombines TRBV6-5 with TRBJ1-5, with D unresolved. With 4 bases removed from V and 2 bases from J, the gap between germline ends came to 12 bases. The CDR3 consists of 15 residues. Germline lookup yields CDR1 MNHEY and CDR2 SVGAGI. In DNA form, the CDR3 reads TGTGCCAGCAGTTTCAGCCTGGGAGGCAATCAGCCCCAGCATTTT. Its protein product is CASSFSLGGNQPQHF.

V and J are TRBV5-8 and TRBJ1-5, with 11 bases fitting TRBD1. CDR1 is SGHTS, CDR2 YDEGEE, per germline. The CDR3 consists of 14 residues. The V segment lost 4 bases and the J segment 7 bases; nucleotides outside the gene matches: 4. The CDR3 sequence is CASSPDRGRQPQHF. DNA for the CDR3: TGTGCCAGCAGCCCGGACAGGGGGCGACAGCCCCAGCATTTT.

A single count supports this clone. V is TRBV5-1 and J is TRBJ1-3; TRBD1 matches at 9 bases. Germline V gene data show CDR1 as SGHRS and CDR2 as YFSETQ. CDR3 length: 15 residues. V shed 4 bases and J 4 bases; nucleotides not matched to a gene: 6. CDR3 amino acids: CASSDGDRAGNTIYF. The DNA for the CDR3 is TGCGCCAGCAGCGACGGGGACAGGGCGGGAAACACCATATATTTT.

The V gene is TRBV9, the J gene TRBJ1-1; unclear D gene. The CDR3 has 15 amino acids. The germline CDR1 and CDR2 sequences are SGDLS and YYNGEE. Trimming took 1 base from V and 1 from J, leaving 11 bases between them. Here the CDR3 DNA reads TGTGCCAGCAGCGTATACCCAGAGGCGAACACTGAAGCTTTCTTT. Translated: CASSVYPEANTEAFF.

The chain links TRBV10-3 to TRBJ1-4; D is ambiguous. Trimming removed 0 bases from V and 6 bases from J, with 5 bases in between. The germline gives CDR1 ENHRY, CDR2 SYGVKD. The CDR3 consists of 13 residues. The CDR3 spells CAISESIYEKLFF. In nucleotides, the CDR3 is TGTGCCATCAGTGAGTCTATCTATGAAAAACTGTTTTTT.

The chain joins TRBV11-2 to TRBJ2-3; D is perhaps TRBD2 (5 bases). This CDR3 comprises 14 residues. With 4 bases removed from V and 3 bases from J, the gap between germline ends came to 11 bases. Germline V CDR1 and CDR2: SGHAT, FQNNGV. The CDR3 DNA sequence: TGTGCCAGCAGCTATTACGGGAAAACAGATACGCAGTATTTT. It codes for CASSYYGKTDTQYF.

The chain employs TRBV6-5 and TRBJ1-5; D is perhaps TRBD1 (6 bases). Trimming cost V 6 bases and J 6 bases, with 12 bases left between them. The length of the CDR3 is 13 residues. Germline CDR1 reads MNHEY; CDR2 reads SVGAGI. The CDR3 sequence: CASRRTESQPQHF. The CDR3 DNA reads as TGTGCCAGCAGAAGGACAGAAAGTCAGCCCCAGCATTTT.

The chain joins TRBV7-8 to TRBJ1-2, with D possibly TRBD1 on 6 matching bases. Per germline, CDR1 SGHVS and CDR2 FQNEAQ. With 4 bases removed from V and 2 bases from J, the gap between germline ends came to 11 bases. This CDR3 contains 14 residues. CDR3 DNA: TGTGCCAGCAGCTCCGGACAGAAGAACTATGGCTACACCTTC. Residues: CASSSGQKNYGYTF. Full variable domain (outside the CDR3, taken from reference TRBV7-8 and TRBJ1-2): GAGVSQSPRYKVAKRGQDVALRCDPISGHVSLFWYQQALGQGPEFLTYFQNEAQLDKSGLPSDRFFAERPEGSVSTLKIQRTQQEDSAVYLCASSSGQKNYGYTFGSGTRLTVV.

This clone was seen once. The chain links TRBV28 to TRBJ2-7; tentative D call: TRBD1 (5 bases). This CDR3 has 13 amino acids. V lost 7 bases to trimming and J lost 2 bases, with 12 bases between them. From germline, CDR1 is MDHEN and CDR2 SYDVKM. The CDR3 loop is CASKDSRTYEQYF. The DNA for the CDR3 is TGTGCCAGCAAAGACAGTCGAACCTACGAGCAGTACTTC.

The V and J genes are TRBV2 and TRBJ2-1, with D possibly being TRBD2 (5 bases). V lost 4 bases and J lost 7, with 11 bases in between. Germline loops: CDR1 SNHLY, CDR2 FYNNEI. This CDR3 spans 13 amino acids. For the CDR3, the DNA is TGTGCCAGCAGTGGCGGGTGGGTAAATGAGCAGTTCTTC. The encoded protein is CASSGGWVNEQFF.

This clone was observed a handful of times. This chain uses TRBV7-6 with TRBJ2-7; no firm D call. The length of the CDR3 is 14 residues. Trimming took off 3 bases at V and 2 bases at J, with 11 bases between the two ends. The germline V gene encodes CDR1 SGHVS and CDR2 FNYEAQ. CDR3 residues: CASSFYGEPYEQYF. The CDR3 coding sequence is TGTGCCAGCAGCTTCTACGGAGAACCCTACGAGCAGTACTTC.

The chain carries TRBV19 and TRBJ2-3; TRBD1 matches 9 bases. Losses at the gene ends were 5 bases for V and 1 base for J; bases not matched to a gene: 4. Germline CDR1 LNHDA, CDR2 SQIVND (reference sequence). CDR3 length equals 15 residues. CDR3: CASSLRTGGTDTQYF. The CDR3 DNA is TGTGCCAGTAGTCTAAGGACAGGGGGCACAGATACGCAGTATTTT.

The gene calls are TRBV27 and TRBJ2-1, with a possible D match to TRBD2 (5 bases). The V gene's germline CDR1 is MNHEY and CDR2 SMNVEV (reference sequence). V lost 3 bases and J 5 bases, leaving 8 bases between the germline ends. This CDR3 is 13 amino acids long. CDR3 coding DNA: TGTGCCAGCAGTTTCCTAGCCGACAATGAGCAGTTCTTC. It is translated as CASSFLADNEQFF.

This chain joins TRBV3-1 (or the pseudogene TRBV3-2) and TRBJ1-4, with 10 bases identical to TRBD1. The ends lost 2 bases at V and 7 bases at J; junction bases unmatched: 4. CDR1 and CDR2 from the germline V gene are LGHDT and YNNKEL (reference sequence). The CDR3 runs 15 residues. CDR3 sequence: CASSQPGQGIEKLFF. The DNA for the CDR3 is TGTGCCAGCAGCCAACCGGGACAGGGGATTGAAAAACTGTTTTTT.

This chain uses TRBV5-1 with TRBJ2-7; TRBD2 matches 12 bases. Trimming took 5 bases from V and 0 from J; bases not matched to a gene: 21. The CDR3 is made up of 21 amino acids. Germline V gene lookup returns CDR1 SGHRS and CDR2 YFSETQ. DNA of the CDR3: TGCGCCAGCAGGATGACTGTCGGGGACAGACTAGCGGGGGCGTCCTCCTACGAGCAGTACTTC. Its translation: CASRMTVGDRLAGASSYEQYF.

This clone occurred once. V and J are TRBV21-1 and TRBJ2-1; the table's D call, TRBD2, has no DNA check behind it. TRBV21-1 corresponds to a pseudogene. This CDR3 region has 18 residues. The CDR3 sequence is CASSKEGLARSSYNEQFF. Written as DNA, the CDR3 is TGTGCCAGCAGCAAAGAGGGACTAGCGAGGAGCTCCTACAATGAGCAGTTCTTC.

This clone appeared a single time. The V and J genes are TRBV12-2 and TRBJ1-4; no check of the table's D call, TRBD1, against the DNA was made. TRBV12-2 is a listed pseudogene. This CDR3 region has 13 residues. The CDR3 coding sequence is TGTGCAAGTGAGGGGGTTGGTAATGAAAAACTGTTTTTT. This sequence encodes CASEGVGNEKLFF.

The chain carries TRBV18 and TRBJ2-2, with TRBD2 matching 10 bases. V shed 3 bases, J shed 2 bases, and the junction held 3 bases outside the gene matches. Germline CDR1 and CDR2: KGHSH and LQKENI. This CDR3 is built from 16 residues. The CDR3 loop is CASSPRTSGNTGELFF. For the CDR3, the DNA is TGTGCCAGCTCACCCCGGACTAGCGGCAACACCGGGGAGCTGTTTTTT.

This rearrangement joins TRBV7-2 to TRBJ1-5, with D possibly being TRBD1 (5 bases). The germline V and J ends were trimmed by 4 bases and 0 bases, with 16 bases remaining between them. The CDR3 extends over 17 amino acids. CDR1 and CDR2 from the germline V gene are SGHTA and FQGNSA. DNA of the CDR3: TGTGCCAGCAGCTGGGGCCAATCAGCTAATAGCAATCAGCCCCAGCATTTT. Protein sequence: CASSWGQSANSNQPQHF.

The chain recombines TRBV7-2 with TRBJ2-3; 10 bases are a match to TRBD2. CDR1 and CDR2 from the germline V gene are SGHTA and FQGNSA. With 4 bases clipped from V and 4 bases from J, the junction kept 8 bases outside the gene matches. The CDR3 sequence is 16 residues long. The CDR3 region is CASSYFLAGGADTQYF. The CDR3 coding sequence is TGTGCCAGCAGCTACTTCTTAGCGGGGGGAGCAGATACGCAGTATTTT. Supplemented by reference TRBV7-2 and TRBJ2-3, the full variable domain reads GAGVSQSPSNKVTEKGKDVELRCDPISGHTALYWYRQSLGQGLEFLIYFQGNSAPDKSGLPSDRFSAERTGGSVSTLTIQRTQQEDSAVYLCASSYFLAGGADTQYFGPGTRLTVL.

The chain has TRBV7-8 and TRBJ1-4, with TRBD1 as a possible D gene (6 bases). Germline lookup yields CDR1 SGHVS and CDR2 FQNEAQ. This CDR3 has 18 residues. Trimming shortened V by 5 bases and J by 7 bases, and 26 bases separated the two germline ends. The DNA for the CDR3 is TGTGCCAGCAGCCCCAGCTGGGGGGGGCAATCGTTCCGTGAAAAACTGTTTTTT. This sequence encodes CASSPSWGGQSFREKLFF.

The J gene is TRBJ2-6, the V gene TRBV5-1; TRBD2 matches 7 bases. Germline trimming cut 8 bases from V and 0 bases from J; bases unmatched to any gene: 17. The CDR3 sequence is 19 residues long. Germline V gene data show CDR1 as SGHRS and CDR2 as YFSETQ. CDR3 nucleotide sequence: TGCGCCAGTAATGCTGAGGGAGCTAGCGGATTCTCTGGGGCCAACGTCCTGACTTTC. As protein: CASNAEGASGFSGANVLTF. The whole variable domain, remainder taken from reference TRBV5-1 and TRBJ2-6, is KAGVTQTPRYLIKTRGQQVTLSCSPISGHRSVSWYQQTPGQGLQFLFEYFSETQRNKGNFPGRFSGRQFSNSRSEMNVSTLELGDSALYLCASNAEGASGFSGANVLTFGAGSRLTVL.

The chain couples TRBV19 to TRBJ1-2, with TRBD1 identical over 8 bases. This CDR3 region has 15 residues. Germline-derived CDR1 and CDR2 are LNHDA and SQIVND (reference sequence). V shed 4 bases and J 2 bases; nucleotides not matched to a gene: 6. As DNA, the CDR3 is TGTGCCAGTAGTAATATGGGACAGGCAAACTATGGCTACACCTTC. It encodes CASSNMGQANYGYTF.

The DNA for the CDR3 is TGTGCCAGCAGCATTAACCGGGACAGCAACTATGGCTACACCTTC. Its translation is CASSINRDSNYGYTF. The V gene is TRBV5-8, the J gene TRBJ1-2; TRBD1 matches at 7 bases. The germline V gene encodes CDR1 SGHTS and CDR2 YDEGEE. This CDR3 contains 15 residues. V gave up 4 bases and J gave up 2 bases; unmatched junction bases: 8.